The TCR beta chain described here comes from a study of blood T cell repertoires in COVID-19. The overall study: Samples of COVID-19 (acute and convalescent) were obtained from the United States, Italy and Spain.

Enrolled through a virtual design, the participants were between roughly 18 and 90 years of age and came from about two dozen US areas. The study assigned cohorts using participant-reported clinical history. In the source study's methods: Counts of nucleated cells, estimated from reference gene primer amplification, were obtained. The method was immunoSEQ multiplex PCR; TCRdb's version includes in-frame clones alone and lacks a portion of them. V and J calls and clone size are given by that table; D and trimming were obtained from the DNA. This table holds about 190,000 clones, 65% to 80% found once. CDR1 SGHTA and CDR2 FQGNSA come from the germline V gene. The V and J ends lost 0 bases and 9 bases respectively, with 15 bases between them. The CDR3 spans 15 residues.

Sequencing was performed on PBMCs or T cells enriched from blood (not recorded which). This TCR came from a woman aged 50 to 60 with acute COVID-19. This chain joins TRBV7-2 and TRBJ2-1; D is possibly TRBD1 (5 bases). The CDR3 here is CASSLAQGPLTEQFF. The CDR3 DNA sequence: TGTGCCAGCAGCTTAGCGCAGGGCCCCCTAACTGAGCAGTTCTTC.